This entry lists 3 T cell receptor beta chains sequenced from one sample in a study of early T cells in non-severe SARS-CoV-2 infection. TCRdb re-derived calls from the 5' RACE reads in MiXCR, one entry per CDR3 protein. The sample lists more than 20,000 distinct CDR3 sequences; less than 6% were seen once. The sample comprised whole blood. The receptors originated from an adult who was a healthcare worker with PCR-confirmed SARS-CoV-2 infection or an uninfected control (not recorded which).

This clonotype was found many times. The chain has TRBV6-5 and TRBJ2-7, with 10 nucleotides matching TRBD1. Trimming took 4 bases from V and 3 from J; bases not matched to a gene: 6. This CDR3 contains 15 residues. Per germline, CDR1 MNHEY and CDR2 SVGAGI. The CDR3 loop is CASSFRDRGGYEQYF. The DNA of the CDR3 is TGTGCCAGCAGTTTCCGGGACAGGGGTGGCTACGAGCAGTACTTC.

Concerning this clonotype: Given a much more abundant clone one base away, this may be a read error. The V call is TRBV5-1, the J call TRBJ2-1, with D perhaps TRBD1 (6 bases). Germline-derived CDR1 and CDR2 are SGHRS and YFSETQ. The CDR3 has 14 amino acids. The CDR3 protein is CVSSLLGGYNEQFF. DNA for the CDR3: TGCGTCAGCAGCTTGCTAGGGGGTTACAATGAGCAGTTCTTC.

The table lists this clonotype with many counts. The J gene is TRBJ2-3, the V gene TRBV5-1; possibly TRBD1 or TRBD2 for D (5 bases each). Trimming stripped 3 bases from V and 4 bases from J, with 12 bases between. Germline V lookup: CDR1 SGHRS, CDR2 YFSETQ. The CDR3 is 14 residues long. The CDR3 DNA reads as TGCGCCAGCAGCTCCCCCGTGGGGGCAGATACGCAGTATTTT. This gives the protein CASSSPVGADTQYF. The full variable domain, its missing parts supplied by reference TRBV5-1 and TRBJ2-3, is KAGVTQTPRYLIKTRGQQVTLSCSPISGHRSVSWYQQTPGQGLQFLFEYFSETQRNKGNFPGRFSGRQFSNSRSEMNVSTLELGDSALYLCASSSPVGADTQYFGPGTRLTVL.